These T cell receptor beta chains were read from a single sample in a study of blood T cells in healthy people across ages. Each CDR3 protein gets one entry after TCRdb re-called the 5' RACE reads with MiXCR. The table includes more than 1.4 million distinct CDR3 sequences, around two fifths detected once. Sequenced input: blood. These receptors were collected from a young woman in good health. CDR3s include the opening cysteine and the closing phenylalanine or tryptophan. D genes are given only for firm matches. Clone size is shown for a subset of rows, as once, few, many or a class of expanded clone.

>.|few|TRBJ2-3|TRBV20-1
TGCAGTGCTCGAGTAACGCCTGAGGGGCAGTATTTT
CSARVTPEGQYF
>.|.|TRBJ2-1|TRBV21-1
TGTGCCAGCAGCAAAGCGGGTGGCAGCGGCTGGGAGACCCAGTTCTTC
CASSKAGGSGWETQFF
>.|.|TRBJ1-2|TRBV4-1
TGCGCCAGCAGCCAAGAGAAGTCGGGGGACTACACCTTC
CASSQEKSGDYTF
>.|once|TRBJ2-7|TRBV2
TGTGCCAGCAGTGAGGGACTGTCGAGCCCCTACGAGCAGTACTTC
CASSEGLSSPYEQYF
>TRBD2|.|TRBJ2-4|TRBV7-8
TGTGCCAGCAGCACTACTAGCGGGGGGATTGGCAAAAACATTCAGTACTTC
CASSTTSGGIGKNIQYF
>.|.|TRBJ1-2|TRBV7-2
TGTGCCAGCAGCTTAGCCCCCGCCAGAGAGGTTTATGGCTACACCTTC
CASSLAPAREVYGYTF
>.|.|TRBJ2-1|TRBV4-1
TGCGCCAGCAGCCCGGACAGCTGCAATGAGCAGTTCTTC
CASSPDSCNEQFF
>.|.|TRBJ1-2|TRBV27
TGTGCCAGCAGTTTAGGGGCCAGGGATGGCTACACCTTC
CASSLGARDGYTF
>TRBD1|.|TRBJ2-7|TRBV6-5
TGTGCCAGCAGTTATTTACAGGGGAACCCAGGATACGAGCAGTACTTC
CASSYLQGNPGYEQYF
>.|.|TRBJ2-5|TRBV11-2
TGTGCCAGCAGCCTAGGGTTCCAGGGGGGACTCTCCGGTGAGCAGTACTTC
CASSLGFQGGLSGEQYF
>TRBD2|.|TRBJ2-3|TRBV11-1
TGTGCCAGCAGCTTCCCCGAGATTGGACTAGCGGGGGGAACGGCTACGAACACAGATACGCAGTATTTT
CASSFPEIGLAGGTATNTDTQYF
>.|.|TRBJ1-2|TRBV25-1
TGTGCCAGCAGTGAATCGGGGTCCTGGGGTGGCTACACCTTC
CASSESGSWGGYTF
>TRBD2|.|TRBJ2-3|TRBV10-3
TGTGCCATCAGCTTTAGCGGGGGGGCCGGCACAGATGCGCAGTATTTT
CAISFSGGAGTDAQYF
>.|.|TRBJ1-4|TRBV20-1
TGCAGTGCTAGAGACGCCGGGACCCAGAATGAAAAACTGTTTTTT
CSARDAGTQNEKLFF
>.|few|TRBJ2-7|TRBV7-2
TGTGCCAGCAGCTTTTCTCCGGGACCGGCCTACGAGCAGTACTTC
CASSFSPGPAYEQYF
>TRBD1|.|TRBJ2-7|TRBV2
TGTGCCAGCCGAAGGACAGGGCTGGACGAGCAGTACTTC
CASRRTGLDEQYF
>TRBD1|.|TRBJ2-4|TRBV24-1
TGTGCCACCAGTGCCCACAGGGGGACAGGGGAACCCGTAGCCAAAAACATTCAGTACTTC
CATSAHRGTGEPVAKNIQYF
>.|.|TRBJ2-7|TRBV5-1
TGCGCCAGCAGCTTGGAGGTCGGAGACTACGAGCAGTACTTC
CASSLEVGDYEQYF
>.|few|TRBJ2-1|TRBV4-1
TGCGCCAGCAGCCTCGGGTTAGCCAACGCCCCTAATGCGCAGTTCTTC
CASSLGLANAPNAQFF
>.|.|TRBJ2-3|TRBV11-2
TGTGCCAGCAGCCTCAGGGGGTACACTTCAACTAGCACAAATACGCAGTATTTT
CASSLRGYTSTSTNTQYF
>.|.|TRBJ2-5|TRBV24-1
TGTGCCACCAGTGCCGAGTACCAAGAGACCCAGTACTTC
CATSAEYQETQYF
>TRBD2|few|TRBJ2-1|TRBV4-1
TGCGCCAGCAGCCAAGATCCAGCGGGAGATGAGCAGTTCTTC
CASSQDPAGDEQFF
>.|.|TRBJ1-5|TRBV20-1
TGCAGTGCTAGAGATAAGAGGACAGAACATCAGCCCCAGCATTTT
CSARDKRTEHQPQHF
>.|few|TRBJ2-7|TRBV25-1
TGTGCCAGCAGTGAATTGTCAGTCTCCGAGCAGTACTTC
CASSELSVSEQYF
>TRBD1|.|TRBJ2-7|TRBV7-9
TGTGCCAGCAGCTCGACAGGGGGCCTTGTTGGCTACGAGCAGTACTTC
CASSSTGGLVGYEQYF
>.|few|TRBJ1-2|TRBV7-9
TGTGCCAGCAGCTTAGCCCCAGGGATTAACTATGGCTACACCTTC
CASSLAPGINYGYTF
>TRBD1|.|TRBJ2-7|TRBV27
TGTGCCAGCACCCTGGGGACAGGGGTAGGCAATGAGCAGTACTTC
CASTLGTGVGNEQYF
>.|.|TRBJ2-7|TRBV6-6
TGTGCCAGCAGTTGGACGACAAACTCCTACGAGCAGTACTTC
CASSWTTNSYEQYF
>.|.|TRBJ2-7|TRBV27
TGTGCCAGCAACCCTGATGTCAGCGGGGAGCAGTACTTC
CASNPDVSGEQYF
>TRBD1|.|TRBJ2-3|TRBV5-6
TGTGCCAGCAGCTCGTACGGGACAGGGGAGACAGCAGATACGCAGTATTTT
CASSSYGTGETADTQYF
>TRBD1|.|TRBJ2-2|TRBV5-4
TGTGCCAGCAGCTCCCGGACAGGGGGGTTCTCGAACACCGGGGAGCTGTTTTTT
CASSSRTGGFSNTGELFF
>.|.|TRBJ1-2|TRBV6-5
TGTGCCAGCAGTTACTCCGCTAAAGGCAACTATGGCTACACCTTC
CASSYSAKGNYGYTF